This TCR beta chain was found in a study of CD8 T cells in Susac syndrome. V lost 5 bases and J lost 4, with 11 bases in between. This CDR3 comprises 14 residues. RNA was extracted with the RNeasy kit, and a quantity of about 0.45 to 1 ug was reverse transcribed using random hexamers. Each CDR3 protein gets one entry after TCRdb re-called the immunoSEQ multiplex PCR reads with MiXCR. The table includes about 73,000 distinct CDR3 sequences, roughly 94% detected once. The sample was CD8+ T cells from PBMCs. V gene TRBV12-3 or TRBV12-4 combines with J gene TRBJ2-2, with D tentatively TRBD2 (6 bases). This clonotype was obtained from a human donor with multiple sclerosis. CDR3 sequence reads: CASSPRLGTGELFF. The CDR3 DNA sequence: TGTGCCAGCAGTCCGAGACTAGGCACCGGGGAGCTGTTTTTT.